Listed here is a single TCR beta chain. This CDR3 comprises 12 residues. The germline CDR1 and CDR2 sequences are MGHDK and SYGVNS. Trimming took 6 bases from V and 3 from J, leaving 5 bases between them. The data derive from a study of CD8+CD57+ T cells in acquired aplastic anemia. Study-wide background: Sorting CD4+ and CD8+ cells gave DNA averaging around 3 ug.

Patients who underwent sequencing had shown CD8+CD57+ cell expansion by flow cytometry. Genomic DNA, serving as template, underwent TCR beta VDJ and CDR3 profiling. From the reads, TCRdb called clonotypes with MiXCR, one entry per CDR3 protein. This sample has roughly 160,000 distinct CDR3 sequences, with 71% found just once. The sample taken for sequencing was sorted CD4+, CD8+, or CD8+CD57+ T cells (not recorded which) from PBMCs. The chain combines TRBV25-1 with TRBJ2-2; no reliable D call. The receptor's source is a human donor with aplastic anemia. The CDR3 loop is CASRDDTGELFF. CDR3 in DNA: TGTGCCAGCAGGGACGACACCGGGGAGCTGTTTTTT.